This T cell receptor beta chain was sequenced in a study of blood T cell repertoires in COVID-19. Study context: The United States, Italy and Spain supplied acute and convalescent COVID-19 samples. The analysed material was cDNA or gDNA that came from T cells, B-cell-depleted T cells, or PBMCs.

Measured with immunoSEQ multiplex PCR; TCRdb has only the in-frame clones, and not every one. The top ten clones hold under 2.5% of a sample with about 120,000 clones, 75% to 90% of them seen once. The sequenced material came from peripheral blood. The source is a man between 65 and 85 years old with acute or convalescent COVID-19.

CDR3 residues: CASSYTERGYTF. The CDR3 nucleotides read TGTGCCAGCAGTTACACGGAGAGAGGCTACACCTTC. V gene TRBV6-6 combines with J gene TRBJ1-2; D is unresolved. This CDR3 is 12 amino acids long. The V gene lost 2 bases and the J gene lost 8 bases, with 9 bases spanning the gap. Germline lookup yields CDR1 MNHNY and CDR2 SVGAGI (reference sequence).